The sequence of this T cell receptor (beta chain) was determined in a study of shared clonotypes between healthy human individuals. At the level of the study: A donor's plate count was three for CD4 naive and three for CD4 memory; CD8 naive had two and CD8 memory one. Study conclusions and caveats: Some clonotypes were shared by all four sorted-subset donors, while others were not shared. The non-shared ones had lower generation probabilities than the shared ones. Several donors showed sharing of approximately 5% of naive CD4 clonotypes.

Worth noting for this clone: Its target is unknown.

J was trimmed by 7 bases and V by 6 bases; bases with no gene match: 15. The CDR3 consists of 16 residues. Germline assignment: CDR1 MDHEN and CDR2 SYDVKM. The table came from immunoSEQ multiplex PCR; TCRdb's copy has only in-frame clones and leaves some out. The data contain 900,000 to 1,200,000 clones, about 84% of them singletons. The source material was memory CD4+ T cells from PBMCs. Subset reported: CD45RA-negative fraction. This sequence originates from a man aged 18 to 35 in good health. Some clones in this sample may be carry-over from other donors' samples. V and J are TRBV28 and TRBJ1-5, with 7 bases aligning to TRBD1. CDR3 sequence: CASRLPRDSKTQPQHF. CDR3 DNA: TGTGCCAGCAGGTTACCCCGGGACAGCAAAACCCAGCCCCAGCATTTT.